This T cell receptor beta chain was identified in a study of OX40 agonist ivuxolimab in advanced cancers. Regarding the research as a whole: Ivuxolimab, which targeted the costimulatory receptor OX40 (CD134), was an agonistic, fully human IgG2 monoclonal antibody. In the dose-escalation cohort, 65% to 90% of patients were male, and the mean age was approximately 60 years, with a range of about 23 to 80. The paper describes the monotherapy dose-escalation part (N of about 57 patients) of the phase I trial of ivuxolimab. Peripheral TCRbeta sequencing aimed to test whether ivuxolimab altered TCR sequence diversity and caused clonal T-cell expansion. Partial responses occurred in three dose-escalation patients: two with cutaneous melanoma and one with hepatocellular carcinoma. Prior anti-PD-1, anti-PD-L1 or anti-CTLA-4 therapy was permitted, and 30% to 50% of dose-escalation patients had received checkpoint inhibitors. Intravenous ivuxolimab was administered to patients every 2 weeks at six dose levels: 0.01, 0.1, 0.3, 1.5, 3 and 10 mg/kg. Of the approximately 50 dose-escalation patients, hepatocellular carcinoma was present in approximately 20, melanoma in around 15, renal cell carcinoma in 9 and head and neck cancer in 9.

What the authors observed across the whole study: After ivuxolimab, more expanded clones were found on average in CD8+ T cells than in CD4+ T cells. Low levels of normalized T-cell clonal expansion were also seen in some patients who did not respond. At doses of 0.1 to 3.0 mg/kg, clonal expansion of both CD4+ and CD8+ blood T cells was observed from baseline to week 6. In partial responders in the 0.1-3.0 mg/kg groups, normalized peripheral clonal expansion was found to be among the lowest, especially among CD8+ T cells. Which antigens the clonally expanded peripheral T cells were specific for was not determined.

The trial excluded patients who had a history of autoimmune disease or were on systemic immunosuppression. In every dose cohort, peripheral blood was drawn for TCR sequencing at baseline, cycle 4 day 1, and cycle 7 day 1. The samples were drawn from a first-in-human, open-label, multicenter phase I dose-escalation trial of ivuxolimab. The trial enrolled adults with locally advanced or metastatic head and neck squamous cell, hepatocellular, melanoma or renal cell carcinoma. CD4+ and CD8+ T cells were sorted separately from peripheral blood before TCR sequencing. Points on this clone: What this receptor recognizes is not known. Qualities for individual bases were not recorded, and no much larger clone is one base off.

V is cut back by 6 bases and J by 3 bases, with 5 bases in the junction unmatched. CDR1 and CDR2, per the germline V gene (reference sequence), are WNHNN and SYGVQD. Including the terminal cysteine and phenylalanine, the CDR3 comprises 15 residues. This entry keeps only the CDR3 DNA: 45 bases, framed from base 1. Genomic DNA was extracted from sorted cells for sequencing of the TCRbeta CDR3 region. TCRbeta CDR3 regions were sequenced using the immunoSEQ Assay. This is the immuneACCESS table as TCRdb keeps it, with only in-frame sequences that have V and J called. A part of the clones is gone; compared with another copy, unresolved V genes explain less than half, and the rest is unexplained. This sample is represented by approximately 45,000 clones; about 88% of them were singletons. The top ten clones comprise 40% to 65% of the sample.

The rearranged segments are TRBV10-1 and TRBJ2-3, with TRBD1 matching 11 junction bases. The sequence derives from an adult with an advanced solid tumor such as melanoma, head and neck, liver or kidney cancer. This specimen was CD4+ or CD8+ T cells sorted from blood, taken in a trial of the OX40 agonist ivuxolimab. CDR3 region: CASSGQGAGTDTQYF. In nucleotides, the sequence is TGCGCCAGCAGCGGACAGGGGGCCGGTACAGATACGCAGTATTTT.